These 25 T cell receptor beta chains were sequenced from one sample in a study of blood T cell repertoires in COVID-19. The protocol was immunoSEQ multiplex PCR, while the TCRdb copy is restricted to in-frame clones and leaves out a portion. Among 210,000 or so clones listed, nearly 90% were seen once. Sequenced: PBMCs or T cells enriched from blood (not recorded which). These receptors came from a man in his thirties or forties who had recovered from COVID-19.

The V gene is TRBV9, the J gene TRBJ2-3, with 8 bases matching TRBD2. The V gene's germline CDR1 is SGDLS and CDR2 YYNGEE. There are 15 residues in the CDR3. V lost 2 bases to trimming and J lost 4 bases; unmatched junction nucleotides: 6. CDR3 loop: CASSVSGTSSDTQYF. CDR3 DNA: TGTGCCAGCAGCGTGAGCGGGACTAGTTCAGATACGCAGTATTTT.

The J gene is TRBJ2-7, the V gene TRBV28; the match to TRBD1 covers 8 bases. Germline loops: CDR1 MDHEN, CDR2 SYDVKM. V gave up 3 bases and J gave up 5 bases; unmatched junction bases: 9. The CDR3 is 15 residues long. In nucleotides, the CDR3 is TGTGCCAGCAGTTTGGCGGGGACAGGCGGAAACGAGCAGTACTTC. This encodes CASSLAGTGGNEQYF.

The rearrangement joins TRBV9 to TRBJ1-6, with 11 nucleotides matching TRBD1. CDR3 size: 17 residues. The V segment lost 4 bases and the J segment 8 bases; nucleotides outside the gene matches: 11. Germline V CDR1 and CDR2: SGDLS, YYNGEE. The CDR3 sequence is CASSSTGTGGWDSPLHF. CDR3 nucleotides: TGTGCCAGCAGCTCCACCGGGACAGGGGGTTGGGATTCACCCCTCCACTTT.

J is TRBJ1-1 and V is TRBV5-1; tentative D call: TRBD1 (5 bases). The CDR3 totals 19 residues. V lost 1 base, J lost 1 base, and 23 bases lay in between. From germline, CDR1 is SGHRS and CDR2 YFSETQ. CDR3 nucleotide sequence: TGCGCCAGCAGCTTGAGAGTGGGGCGGATTAGTAGAGAGAACACTGAAGCTTTCTTT. It is translated as CASSLRVGRISRENTEAFF.

This sequence joins TRBV18 and TRBJ1-2; 9 bases line up with TRBD1. The CDR3 totals 17 residues. The trim removed 6 bases at V and 0 bases at J, leaving 11 bases unmatched. CDR1 and CDR2 from the germline V gene are KGHSH and LQKENI. The DNA of the CDR3 is TGTGCCAGCTCCCCCGGGACAGGGAGTGGAACTAACTATGGCTACACCTTC. Its translation is CASSPGTGSGTNYGYTF.

J is TRBJ1-5 and V is TRBV5-8, with no clear D. V was shortened by 4 bases and J by 6 bases, with 17 bases between the two germline ends. CDR1 and CDR2 (germline): SGHTS, YDEGEE. The CDR3 loop spans 15 amino acids. CDR3 protein: CASSPHRGLAQPQHF. As DNA, the CDR3 is TGTGCCAGCAGCCCCCATCGGGGTTTGGCTCAGCCCCAGCATTTT. The whole variable domain, filled in from reference TRBV5-8 and TRBJ1-5, reads EAGVTQSPTHLIKTRGQQATLRCSPISGHTSVYWYQQALGLGLQFLLWYDEGEERNRGNFPPRFSGRQFPNYSSELNVNALELEDSALYLCASSPHRGLAQPQHFGDGTRLSIL.

This chain connects TRBV28 to TRBJ2-7; a possible D gene is TRBD2 (5 bases). This CDR3 has 10 amino acids. Germline CDR1 is MDHEN and CDR2 is SYDVKM. V was pared by 6 bases and J by 10 bases, with 10 bases between. The CDR3 region is CASSRGLQYF. The CDR3 DNA sequence: TGTGCCAGCAGCCGGGGATTACAGTACTTC.

Only a few counts were recorded for this clone. The chain has TRBV5-1 and TRBJ1-6, with 9 bases fitting TRBD1. V lost 7 bases to trimming and J lost 7 bases; unmatched junction nucleotides: 12. Germline values: CDR1 SGHRS, CDR2 YFSETQ. The CDR3 is 16 residues long. CDR3 protein: CASAPFGTGINSPLHF. In DNA form, the CDR3 reads TGCGCCAGCGCACCGTTTGGGACAGGGATCAATTCACCCCTCCACTTT.

The chain uses TRBV7-2 and TRBJ2-7, with 10 nucleotides matching TRBD2. This CDR3 has 14 amino acids. V shed 8 bases, J shed 2 bases, and the junction held 6 bases outside the gene matches. Germline CDR1 SGHTA, CDR2 FQGNSA. The CDR3 protein is CASGEREGPYEQYF. As DNA, the CDR3 is TGTGCCAGCGGGGAGCGGGAGGGACCCTACGAGCAGTACTTC.

The chain recombines TRBV4-1 with TRBJ1-1; a possible D gene is TRBD1 (5 bases). V shed 1 base and J shed 0 bases, with 12 bases lying between them. CDR1 is MGHRA, CDR2 YSYEKL, per germline. The CDR3 length is 16 residues. The CDR3: CASSQGPGRVNTEAFF. CDR3 sequence (DNA): TGCGCCAGCAGCCAAGGTCCCGGCAGGGTGAACACTGAAGCTTTCTTT.

V gene TRBV7-9 combines with J gene TRBJ1-2, with a tentative D call TRBD1 (5 bases). The CDR3 has 12 amino acids. Germline CDR1 and CDR2: SEHNR and FQNEAQ (reference sequence). V was pared by 3 bases and J by 5 bases, with 7 bases between. The CDR3 DNA reads TGTGCCAGCAGCTTTGGGGGGTATGGCTACACCTTC. Protein product: CASSFGGYGYTF.

This clone was observed once. CDR3 DNA: TGTGCCAGCAGTTCCTCGAGGCTGGATGGCTACACCTTC. This translates into CASSSSRLDGYTF. The J gene is TRBJ1-2, the V gene TRBV27, with D unresolved. The V end was cut by 4 bases, the J end by 6 bases, with 12 bases between. Germline values: CDR1 MNHEY, CDR2 SMNVEV (reference sequence). The CDR3 has 13 amino acids.

The CDR3 protein is CASSLDTGGREPQHF. Here the CDR3 DNA reads TGTGCCAGCAGTCTAGACACGGGAGGAAGGGAGCCCCAGCATTTT. V and J are TRBV28 and TRBJ1-5, with unresolved D. Trimming stripped 5 bases from V and 8 bases from J, with 19 bases between. From germline, CDR1 is MDHEN and CDR2 SYDVKM. CDR3 length: 15 residues.

This sequence joins TRBV2 and TRBJ1-6; D is uncertain. CDR1 SNHLY and CDR2 FYNNEI come from the germline V gene. The CDR3 consists of 11 residues. V was shortened by 4 bases and J by 9 bases, with 4 bases between the two germline ends. The DNA for the CDR3 is TGTGCCAGCAGTGCGGGTTCACCCCTCCACTTT. Amino acid sequence: CASSAGSPLHF.

The gene calls are TRBV7-2 and TRBJ2-5; 7 positions agree with TRBD1. Germline V gives CDR1 SGHTA, CDR2 FQGNSA. J was trimmed by 4 bases and V by 4 bases; bases with no gene match: 12. There are 16 residues in the CDR3. In nucleotides, the CDR3 is TGTGCCAGCAGCTCCCCGACAGTCAACAGGGGAGAGACCCAGTACTTC. Amino acid sequence: CASSSPTVNRGETQYF.

This chain links TRBV7-9 with TRBJ2-7; perhaps TRBD1 as D (6 bases). With 5 bases removed from V and 4 bases from J, the gap between germline ends came to 21 bases. Per germline, CDR1 SEHNR and CDR2 FQNEAQ (reference sequence). The CDR3 is 16 residues long. The DNA for the CDR3 is TGTGCCAGCAGCCCCTCGTCAAGGGACATACTATACGAGCAGTACTTC. Protein: CASSPSSRDILYEQYF.

This clone was recorded once. The chain has TRBV7-2 and TRBJ1-5; TRBD1 aligns across 8 bases. CDR3 size: 14 residues. J was trimmed by 2 bases and V by 5 bases; bases with no gene match: 2. The germline CDR1 and CDR2 sequences are SGHTA and FQGNSA. The CDR3 reads CASSQGQGNQPQHF. CDR3 nucleotides: TGTGCCAGCAGCCAGGGACAGGGCAATCAGCCCCAGCATTTT.

The chain uses TRBV19 and TRBJ2-7; 10 nucleotides align to TRBD1. Trimming removed 3 bases from V and 5 bases from J; junction bases left unmatched: 16. CDR3 length: 18 amino acids. CDR1 and CDR2 from the germline V gene are LNHDA and SQIVND (reference sequence). The CDR3 region is CASSIRDRGLGFRNEQYF. CDR3 nucleotides: TGTGCCAGTAGTATCCGGGACAGGGGTTTAGGGTTTCGAAACGAGCAGTACTTC.

This clone was found once. The rearrangement links TRBV3-1 (or the pseudogene TRBV3-2) to TRBJ1-1; D not resolved. Trimming stripped 4 bases from V and 0 bases from J, with 9 bases between. The germline CDR1 and CDR2 sequences are LGHDT and YNNKEL (reference sequence). The CDR3 consists of 14 residues. The CDR3 loop is CASSPLYMNTEAFF. CDR3 coding DNA: TGTGCCAGCAGCCCCCTTTACATGAACACTGAAGCTTTCTTT.

The gene calls are TRBV6-5 and TRBJ2-1; 9 bases are shared with TRBD2. The V gene's germline CDR1 is MNHEY and CDR2 SVGAGI. The CDR3 has 15 residues. The V gene end was trimmed by 5 bases and the J gene end by 7 bases; junction bases not matched to a gene: 9. CDR3 amino acids: CASSPIAGAGNEQFF. DNA for the CDR3: TGTGCCAGCAGTCCTATAGCGGGGGCGGGTAATGAGCAGTTCTTC.

This chain joins TRBV28 and TRBJ2-1; 12 bases agree with TRBD2. There are 15 residues in the CDR3. Germline-derived CDR1 and CDR2 are MDHEN and SYDVKM. With 7 bases clipped from V and 3 bases from J, the junction kept 4 bases outside the gene matches. The CDR3 is CASTSSGRVYNEQFF. CDR3 nucleotides: TGTGCCAGCACCTCTAGCGGGAGGGTCTACAATGAGCAGTTCTTC.

The CDR3 loop is CASSLGRGDTGELFF. The CDR3 DNA is TGCGCCAGCAGCTTGGGACGGGGGGACACCGGGGAGCTGTTTTTT. This chain links TRBV5-1 with TRBJ2-2; 7 nucleotides align to TRBD2. CDR3 size: 15 residues. With V trimmed by 0 bases and J by 3 bases, 2 bases remained unmatched. The germline V gene has CDR1 SGHRS and CDR2 YFSETQ.

The V call is TRBV4-1, the J call TRBJ2-7, with TRBD2 identical over 13 bases. Germline loops: CDR1 MGHRA, CDR2 YSYEKL. J was trimmed by 0 bases and V by 3 bases; bases with no gene match: 17. The CDR3 extends over 21 amino acids. CDR3 sequence (DNA): TGCGCCAGCAGCCAGGCTACCGGGACTAGCGGGACACCCTCATACTCCTACGAGCAGTACTTC. As protein: CASSQATGTSGTPSYSYEQYF.

Here the CDR3 reads CASRWTTISGANVLTF. DNA for the CDR3: TGCGCCAGCAGATGGACAACCATCTCTGGGGCCAACGTCCTGACTTTC. The chain carries TRBV5-1 and TRBJ2-6; possibly TRBD1 for D (5 bases). V was pared by 5 bases and J by 0 bases, with 12 bases between. This CDR3 spans 16 amino acids. The germline V gene encodes CDR1 SGHRS and CDR2 YFSETQ.

This rearrangement joins TRBV4-3 to TRBJ1-5; the match to TRBD1 covers 8 bases. The V gene end was trimmed by 0 bases and the J gene end by 2 bases; junction bases not matched to a gene: 15. Germline V gives CDR1 LGHNA, CDR2 YSLEER. There are 20 residues in the CDR3. CDR3 bases: TGCGCCAGCAGCCAAGATTTTGGGTCGACAGGGGCAAGGGGCAATCAGCCCCAGCATTTT. This codes for CASSQDFGSTGARGNQPQHF.